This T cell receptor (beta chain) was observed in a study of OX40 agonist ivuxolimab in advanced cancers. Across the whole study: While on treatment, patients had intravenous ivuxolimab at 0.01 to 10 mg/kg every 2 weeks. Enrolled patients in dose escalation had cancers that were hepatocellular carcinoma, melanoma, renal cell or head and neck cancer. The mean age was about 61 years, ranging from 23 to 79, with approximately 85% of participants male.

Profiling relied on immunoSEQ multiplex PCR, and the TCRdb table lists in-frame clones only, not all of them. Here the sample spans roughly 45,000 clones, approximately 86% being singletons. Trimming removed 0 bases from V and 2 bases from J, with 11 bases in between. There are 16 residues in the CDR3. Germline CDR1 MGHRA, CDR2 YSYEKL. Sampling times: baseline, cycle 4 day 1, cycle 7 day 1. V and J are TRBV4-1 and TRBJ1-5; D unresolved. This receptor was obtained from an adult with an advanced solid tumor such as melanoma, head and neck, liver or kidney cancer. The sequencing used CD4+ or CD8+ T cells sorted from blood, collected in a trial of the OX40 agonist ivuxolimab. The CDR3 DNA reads TGCGCCAGCAGCCAAGAAAAGGGAGTAGGCAATCAGCCCCAGCATTTT. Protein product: CASSQEKGVGNQPQHF.